This TCR beta chain comes out of a study of blood T cell repertoires in COVID-19. Study information: Spain, Italy and the United States supplied samples that represented acute and convalescent COVID-19. PBMCs, B-cell-depleted T cells, or T cells were the source of the cDNA or gDNA that made up the material.

The data were produced by immunoSEQ multiplex PCR, yet TCRdb's version contains in-frame clones alone and is incomplete. Of about 160,000 clones in the sample, 82% are singletons; the top ten hold 6.5% to 9%. One Seattle source followed patients from active infection through their disease course. The clonotype was recovered from a woman in her thirties or forties with COVID-19, enrolled during active disease. Source material: peripheral blood.

CDR3 in amino acids: CASSRQLNQPQHF. The CDR3 DNA reads TGTGCCAGTAGTAGACAGCTCAATCAGCCCCAGCATTTT. This chain links TRBV19 with TRBJ1-5; possibly TRBD1 for D (5 bases). Deletions cut 4 bases from V and 3 bases from J, with 7 bases between. The CDR3 is 13 residues long. CDR1 and CDR2 (germline): LNHDA, SQIVND (reference sequence).